This is a list of T cell receptor beta chains from one sample in a study of blood T cell repertoires in COVID-19. TCRdb keeps only in-frame clones here, not all; method: immunoSEQ multiplex PCR. The profile covers a few hundred thousand clones, with 80% to 90% appearing a single time and around 9.2% taken by the ten largest. The specimen was PBMCs or T cells enriched from blood (not recorded which). These TCRs come from a man aged 35-49 years who had recovered from COVID-19. Each CDR3 is given with its conserved first and last residue. The D gene is left open where the match is weak. Some rows mark clone size as missing; the rest say once, few, many or name a class of expanded clone.

TRBV19	NA	NA	TRBJ1-6	TGTGCCAGTAGTGCGCAACTAAGCTCCTATAATTCACCCCTCCACTTT	CASSAQLSSYNSPLHF
TRBV5-1	NA	TRBD1	TRBJ1-2	TGCGCCAGCAGCCCGGGACAGGGGATTGGCTACACCTTC	CASSPGQGIGYTF
TRBV6-1	NA	TRBD2	TRBJ2-7	TGTGCCAGCAGTGAAAACCTAGCGGGAGCCTCCTACGAGCAGTACTTC	CASSENLAGASYEQYF
TRBV6-5	few	TRBD1	TRBJ1-2	TGTGCCAGCAGAGACAGGGCCTATGGCTACACCTTC	CASRDRAYGYTF
TRBV5-5	once	NA	TRBJ1-3	TGTGCCAGCAGCTTGGGCACATATTACTCTGGAAACACCATATATTTT	CASSLGTYYSGNTIYF
TRBV9	NA	TRBD1	TRBJ1-1	TGTGCCAGCAGCGCGACAGGGCGGGGAAACACTGAAGCTTTCTTT	CASSATGRGNTEAFF
TRBV7-9	few	TRBD1	TRBJ1-2	TGTGCCAGCAGCTTAGAGGGGCAGGGGGCTTATGGCTACACCTTC	CASSLEGQGAYGYTF
TRBV12-3/TRBV12-4	few	NA	TRBJ1-1	TGTGCCAGCAGCCCAGGAAAGGCTGAAGCTTTCTTT	CASSPGKAEAFF
TRBV5-1	once	NA	TRBJ2-5	TGCGCCAGCAGCTTGGGGCGGTATGAGACCCAGTACTTC	CASSLGRYETQYF
TRBV7-9	NA	NA	TRBJ2-1	TGTGCCAGCAGCCAATGGGGACTGTACAATGAGCAGTTCTTC	CASSQWGLYNEQFF
TRBV7-3	NA	NA	TRBJ2-1	TGTGCCAGCAGCCCCAACAGCCACGGTGAGCAGTTCTTC	CASSPNSHGEQFF
TRBV12-3/TRBV12-4	NA	TRBD1	TRBJ2-1	TGTGCCAGCATGACAGGGGGCTTAGGTGAGCAGTTCTTC	CASMTGGLGEQFF
TRBV11-2	NA	TRBD2	TRBJ2-7	TGTGCCAGCAGCTCAGGAGCTAGCGGGAGGTACGAGCAGTACTTC	CASSSGASGRYEQYF
TRBV18	NA	NA	TRBJ2-3	TGTGCCAGCTCACTCCTATCCGCCCCCAGCGAAAGCACAGATACGCAGTATTTT	CASSLLSAPSESTDTQYF
TRBV5-1	NA	NA	TRBJ2-7	TGCGCCAGCAGCACCCAGGGGGGCTCCTACGAGCAGTACTTC	CASSTQGGSYEQYF
TRBV7-3	NA	NA	TRBJ2-1	TGTGCCAGCAGCTCCCACTTGGCGGGTGTCAATGAGCAGTTCTTC	CASSSHLAGVNEQFF
TRBV5-4	medium-sized	NA	TRBJ2-7	TGTGCCAGCAGCTTTAGGGGCGGGATGAGCTCCTACGAGCAGTACTTC	CASSFRGGMSSYEQYF
TRBV4-1	few	TRBD1	TRBJ1-3	TGCGCCAGCAGCCAAGGACAGGGGGGCGGAAACACCATATATTTT	CASSQGQGGGNTIYF
TRBV12-3/TRBV12-4	NA	NA	TRBJ1-1	TGTGCCAGCAGTTTACGGAACACTGAAGCTTTCTTT	CASSLRNTEAFF
TRBV19	NA	NA	TRBJ2-1	TGTGCCAGTAGTATGTCCTTGAGCTCCTACAATGAGCAGTTCTTC	CASSMSLSSYNEQFF
TRBV24-1	few	NA	TRBJ2-1	TGTGCCACCAGTGCCCGGGACATAGCTCGGAATGAGCAGTTCTTC	CATSARDIARNEQFF
TRBV18	NA	TRBD1	TRBJ1-4	TGTGCCAGCTCACTCAAACTCACCGGGACAGGTGAAAAACTGTTTTTT	CASSLKLTGTGEKLFF
TRBV20-1	NA	NA	TRBJ1-1	TGCAGTGCTGACGGGACTGAAGCTTTCTTT	CSADGTEAFF
TRBV18	NA	NA	TRBJ2-5	TGTGCCAGCTCGCAGGACAGTCAAGAGACCCAGTACTTC	CASSQDSQETQYF
TRBV11-2	NA	TRBD1	TRBJ2-2	TGTGCCAGCAGCAGGGACAGGGTCAAAACCATGAACACCGGGGAGCTGTTTTTT	CASSRDRVKTMNTGELFF
TRBV12-3/TRBV12-4	NA	NA	TRBJ1-1	TGTGCCAGCAGACCCGGAGTGAACACTGAAGCTTTCTTT	CASRPGVNTEAFF
TRBV6-1	few	NA	TRBJ1-3	TGTGCCAGCAGTGACGGGATTCTCTCTGGAAACACCATATATTTT	CASSDGILSGNTIYF
TRBV9	NA	TRBD1	TRBJ2-7	TGTGCCAGCAGCGTAGAGACAGGGAAGTCCTACGAGCAGTACTTC	CASSVETGKSYEQYF
TRBV5-4	NA	NA	TRBJ1-2	TGTGCCAGCAGCCGTAATTCCAACTATGGCTACACCTTC	CASSRNSNYGYTF
TRBV10-1	few	TRBD1	TRBJ1-1	TGCGCCAGCAGTGAGTCTGTACAGGGGTTGCCCGCTTTCTTT	CASSESVQGLPAFF
TRBV30	once	NA	TRBJ1-2	TGTGCCTGGAGGTCAGGGGTGATTAATGGCTACACCTTC	CAWRSGVINGYTF
TRBV2	NA	NA	TRBJ2-1	TGTGCCAGCTTGTATAATAGCGGAGGTGGCAATGAGCAGTTCTTC	CASLYNSGGGNEQFF
TRBV5-1	NA	TRBD1	TRBJ1-1	TGCGCCAGCAGCTCACCAGGGGGCTGGGGTGAAGCTTTCTTT	CASSSPGGWGEAFF
TRBV6-1	NA	NA	TRBJ2-7	TGTGCCAGCAGTGAAGGTCCGGGGATAAGCTACGAGCAGTACTTC	CASSEGPGISYEQYF
TRBV5-4	NA	NA	TRBJ1-2	TGTGCCAGCAGCTTGGGGCAGGGTGCGGTCTATGGCTACACCTTC	CASSLGQGAVYGYTF
TRBV5-8	NA	NA	TRBJ1-6	TGTGCCAGCAGCTTGGAAAGAGGCTATAATTCACCCCTCCACTTT	CASSLERGYNSPLHF
TRBV28	NA	NA	TRBJ2-2	TGTGCCAGCAAGGGGGGGATAGACAAGCTGTTTTTT	CASKGGIDKLFF
TRBV30	NA	NA	TRBJ1-2	TGTGCCTGGACATATGGAGGAGGCTACACCTTC	CAWTYGGGYTF
TRBV29-1	few	NA	TRBJ1-1	TGCAGCGTTGAAGGGTACGGTACGAACACTGAAGCTTTCTTT	CSVEGYGTNTEAFF
TRBV7-9	NA	NA	TRBJ1-2	TGTGCCAGCACAGGGAGAAACTATGGCTACACCTTC	CASTGRNYGYTF
TRBV24-1	once	NA	TRBJ1-2	TGTGCCACCAGTCTGAAGGAGAACTATGGCTACACCTTC	CATSLKENYGYTF
TRBV27	NA	NA	TRBJ1-2	TGTGCCAGCAGTTCCAACCTCGAGGGCTACACCTTC	CASSSNLEGYTF
TRBV6-5	many	NA	TRBJ1-6	TGTGCCAGCAAGCAGGGAAATTCACCCCTCCACTTT	CASKQGNSPLHF
TRBV12-3/TRBV12-4	NA	NA	TRBJ2-1	TGTGCCAGCAGTTTACTAGTGGGTGAGCAGTTCTTC	CASSLLVGEQFF
TRBV5-1	NA	NA	TRBJ2-2	TGCGCCAGCGCACTCGGGTCCGGGGAGCTGTTTTTT	CASALGSGELFF
TRBV25-1	once	TRBD1	TRBJ2-3	TGTGCCAGCAGTGACGGACAGGGGGAGACAGATACGCAGTATTTT	CASSDGQGETDTQYF
TRBV6-5	NA	TRBD1	TRBJ1-2	TGTGCCAGTAAAACCGGGACAGTTAACTATGGCTACACCTTC	CASKTGTVNYGYTF
TRBV5-1	few	NA	TRBJ2-5	TGCGCCAGCAGCGCGGGTCTAACAGAGACCCAGTACTTC	CASSAGLTETQYF
TRBV7-6	NA	TRBD1	TRBJ1-2	TGTGCCAGCAGCCTACAAACAGGGGGTGGATATGGCTACACCTTC	CASSLQTGGGYGYTF
TRBV5-1	once	TRBD1	TRBJ2-3	TGCGCCAGCAGCCTAGGGGACAGGGGTCGCTTTGATACGCAGTATTTT	CASSLGDRGRFDTQYF
TRBV7-2	NA	TRBD1	TRBJ2-7	TGTGCCAGCAGCTTAGGGGGGACAGGGAGCAGCGAGCAGTACTTC	CASSLGGTGSSEQYF
TRBV2	NA	TRBD1	TRBJ1-2	TGTGCCAGCATTTTCGGGACAGGGGGAAATGGCTACACCTTC	CASIFGTGGNGYTF
TRBV3-1/TRBV3-2	NA	NA	TRBJ1-4	TGTGCCAGCAGCCGCCGCGCCGGGGGAATGGAAGAAAAACTGTTTTTT	CASSRRAGGMEEKLFF
TRBV2	NA	NA	TRBJ1-2	TGTGCCAGCAGTGCCTATTTTATGCGGAGACCCAATGGCTACACCTTC	CASSAYFMRRPNGYTF
TRBV3-1/TRBV3-2	NA	TRBD1	TRBJ1-5	TGTGCCAGCAGCCGGGGACAGGGTAATCAGCCCCAGCATTTT	CASSRGQGNQPQHF
TRBV15	NA	NA	TRBJ1-3	TGTGCCACCAGCCTCAGGGGTTCATCTGGAAACACCATATATTTT	CATSLRGSSGNTIYF
TRBV19	NA	NA	TRBJ1-5	TGTGCCAGTAGTATAGATGCCCAAATCAGGGGCAATCAGCCCCAGCATTTT	CASSIDAQIRGNQPQHF
TRBV29-1	NA	NA	TRBJ1-1	TGCAGCGTCTCAGGGATAGGGGGAACCACTGAAGCTTTCTTT	CSVSGIGGTTEAFF
TRBV19	NA	NA	TRBJ2-1	TGTGCCAGTAGTCTCGGACGGGGGGCCACGTACAATGAGCAGTTCTTC	CASSLGRGATYNEQFF
TRBV6-5	few	TRBD2	TRBJ2-3	TGTGCCAGCAGTTACTCGGGCGGGAGTCGTCATACGCAGTATTTT	CASSYSGGSRHTQYF